Presented here are 32 T cell receptor beta chains from one specimen sequenced in a study of identical twins. TCRdb re-called the 5' RACE reads with MiXCR, one entry per CDR3 protein. Seen here are approximately 500,000 distinct CDR3 sequences, roughly 24% observed once, and the top ten hold about 2.9%. A further study also used this sample, focusing on T cells expressing NK-cell markers.

The sequenced sample was CD4+ T cells sorted from blood. These receptors were collected from a woman aged 18 to 35 in good health.

V usage is TRBV29-1 and J usage is TRBJ2-3; D is possibly TRBD1 or TRBD2 (5 bases each). The CDR3 is 13 amino acids. Trimming removed 6 bases from V and 2 bases from J, with 12 bases in between. CDR1 is SQVTM, CDR2 ANQGSEA, per germline. The CDR3 sequence: CSVTPGTTDTQYF. The CDR3 bases are TGCAGCGTGACCCCCGGGACCACAGATACGCAGTATTTT.

This clonotype was counted many times. The V and J genes are TRBV5-1 and TRBJ1-1, with D possibly matching TRBD1 (6 bases). The V gene lost 4 bases and the J gene lost 0 bases, with 10 bases spanning the gap. This CDR3 comprises 14 residues. The germline CDR1 and CDR2 sequences are SGHRS and YFSETQ. This CDR3 reads CASSEQGLNTEAFF. The CDR3 DNA sequence: TGCGCCAGCAGCGAACAGGGCCTGAACACTGAAGCTTTCTTT. Drawing the rest from reference TRBV5-1 and TRBJ1-1, the complete variable domain is KAGVTQTPRYLIKTRGQQVTLSCSPISGHRSVSWYQQTPGQGLQFLFEYFSETQRNKGNFPGRFSGRQFSNSRSEMNVSTLELGDSALYLCASSEQGLNTEAFFGQGTRLTVV.

The rearrangement uses TRBV11-3 and TRBJ2-4; D might be TRBD1 (6 bases). Trimming took off 5 bases at V and 0 bases at J, with 17 bases between the two ends. This CDR3 region has 17 residues. Germline CDR1 is SGHNT and CDR2 is YENEEA. This CDR3 is CASSPRTDLIAKNIQYF. CDR3 nucleotides: TGTGCCAGCAGCCCAAGGACAGACCTAATAGCCAAAAACATTCAGTACTTC.

This clonotype appeared once. V and J are TRBV29-1 and TRBJ1-1; D might be TRBD1 (5 bases). CDR1 and CDR2 (germline): SQVTM, ANQGSEA. Trimming removed 0 bases from V and 4 bases from J, with 9 bases in between. The CDR3 spans 13 residues. This CDR3 reads CSVEEGRGTEAFF. CDR3 sequence (DNA): TGCAGCGTTGAAGAAGGGAGGGGCACTGAAGCTTTCTTT.

The table lists this clonotype with many counts. The chain joins TRBV12-3 or TRBV12-4 to TRBJ1-2; TRBD1 matches 9 bases. The CDR3 has 13 residues. V gave up 3 bases and J gave up 6 bases; unmatched junction bases: 2. CDR3: CASSFGQGNGYTF. CDR3 in DNA: TGTGCCAGCAGTTTTGGACAGGGGAATGGCTACACCTTC.

This clonotype was detected ten times or more. The rearrangement uses TRBV7-9 and TRBJ1-2; D unclear. The CDR3 has 12 residues. V was shortened by 1 base and J by 4 bases, with 4 bases between the two germline ends. Germline CDR1 is SEHNR and CDR2 is FQNEAQ (reference sequence). Here the CDR3 DNA reads TGTGCCAGCAGCTTAGGGAGCTATGGCTACACCTTC. Amino acids: CASSLGSYGYTF.

V is TRBV9 and J is TRBJ1-1; no reliable D call. The CDR3 spans 12 residues. With 0 bases removed from V and 10 bases from J, the gap between germline ends came to 10 bases. Germline loops: CDR1 SGDLS, CDR2 YYNGEE. As DNA, the CDR3 is TGTGCCAGCAGCGTAGTAGAAGGGCTAGCTTTCTTT. Translating gives CASSVVEGLAFF.

This clonotype was observed a handful of times. This rearrangement joins TRBV12-3 or TRBV12-4 to TRBJ2-1; TRBD2 agrees at 13 bases. The CDR3 consists of 17 residues. Trimming cost V 3 bases and J 3 bases; bases outside gene matches: 5. The CDR3 region is CASSFLRTSGSYNEQFF. In nucleotides, the CDR3 is TGTGCCAGCAGTTTCCTCCGGACTAGCGGGAGCTACAATGAGCAGTTCTTC.

This clonotype was counted between two and nine times. J is TRBJ2-1 and V is TRBV7-9, with D perhaps TRBD1 (7 bases). The CDR3 is made up of 15 amino acids. The V and J ends lost 5 bases and 6 bases respectively, with 17 bases between them. Germline assignment: CDR1 SEHNR and CDR2 FQNEAQ (reference sequence). The CDR3 DNA reads as TGTGCCAGCAGCCCCAGGGGGGCGGTACTCAATGAGCAGTTCTTC. This gives the protein CASSPRGAVLNEQFF. The entire variable domain, with the rest obtained from reference TRBV7-9 and TRBJ2-1, is as follows: DTGVSQNPRHKITKRGQNVTFRCDPISEHNRLYWYRQTLGQGPEFLTYFQNEAQLEKSRLLSDRFSAERPKGSFSTLEIQRTEQGDSAMYLCASSPRGAVLNEQFFGPGTRLTVL.

The sample holds a few counts of this clonotype. J is TRBJ2-3 and V is TRBV10-3, with D perhaps matching TRBD2 (6 bases). Germline lookup yields CDR1 ENHRY and CDR2 SYGVKD. The CDR3 spans 17 residues. Trimming removed 3 bases at V and 1 base at J, with 17 bases between. The CDR3 nucleotides are TGTGCCATCAGTGACCCGTCGCCCCAGCGGGGCACAGATACGCAGTATTTT. Protein sequence: CAISDPSPQRGTDTQYF.

This clonotype was observed a few times. This chain uses TRBV20-1 with TRBJ1-2; TRBD1 matches at 7 bases. V lost 5 bases to trimming and J lost 4 bases; unmatched junction nucleotides: 19. The CDR3 has 17 amino acids. Germline V gene sequence: CDR1 DFQATT, CDR2 SNEGSKA (reference sequence). The CDR3 DNA follows: TGCAGTGCTCTAAAAAACTTCGCGAGGGGGCTTTTCTATGGCTACACCTTC. Translating gives CSALKNFARGLFYGYTF.

The V and J genes are TRBV7-2 and TRBJ2-1; 8 bases are a match to TRBD2. Trimming took 2 bases from V and 6 from J; bases not matched to a gene: 6. The CDR3 loop spans 15 amino acids. Germline V gives CDR1 SGHTA, CDR2 FQGNSA. This CDR3 is CASSLMSGGPNEQFF. CDR3 nucleotides: TGTGCCAGCAGCTTAATGAGCGGGGGACCCAATGAGCAGTTCTTC.

The V call is TRBV3-1, the J call TRBJ2-1; the D is unclear. In germline, CDR1 is LGHDT, CDR2 YNNKEL (reference sequence). The CDR3 totals 15 residues. The ends were cut back, 3 bases at V and 8 bases at J, with 17 bases in the middle. The CDR3 loop is CASSHGVQSAYEQFF. CDR3 coding DNA: TGTGCCAGCAGCCATGGCGTTCAGAGTGCCTATGAGCAGTTCTTC.

The rearrangement uses TRBV15 and TRBJ1-2; no definite D call. The ends were cut back, 1 base at V and 3 bases at J, with 9 bases in the middle. The CDR3 contains 14 residues. Per the germline V gene, CDR1 is LNHNV and CDR2 is YYDKDF (reference sequence). CDR3 loop: CATSRGVVDYGYTF. The CDR3, as DNA: TGTGCCACCAGCAGAGGGGTAGTGGACTATGGCTACACCTTC.

The rearrangement links TRBV7-3 to TRBJ1-1, with D possibly TRBD1 on 5 matching bases. Germline CDR1 is SGHTA and CDR2 is FQGTGA. The CDR3 extends over 14 amino acids. Trimming shortened V by 5 bases and J by 4 bases, and 14 bases separated the two germline ends. The CDR3 loop reads CASSRGGDLTEAFF. DNA for the CDR3: TGTGCCAGCAGCCGGGGGGGGGACCTCACTGAAGCTTTCTTT.

This clonotype occurred a few times. V usage is TRBV4-2 and J usage is TRBJ2-5; TRBD2 might be the D (5 bases). Germline lookup yields CDR1 LGHNA and CDR2 YNFKEQ. CDR3 size: 15 residues. The V end was cut by 1 base, the J end by 4 bases, with 13 bases between. CDR3 bases: TGTGCCAGCAGCCAAGGGGTAGCCGCGGGAGAGACCCAGTACTTC. It codes for CASSQGVAAGETQYF.

The chain carries TRBV3-1 and TRBJ2-5; TRBD2 matches 11 bases. The germline V gene has CDR1 LGHDT and CDR2 YNNKEL (reference sequence). CDR3 length equals 17 residues. The J segment lost 5 bases and the V segment lost 0 bases, leaving 8 bases of the junction unmatched. The CDR3, as DNA: TGTGCCAGCAGCCAAGAAGGGCAACTAGCGGGAGTCGAGACCCAGTACTTC. Translating it yields CASSQEGQLAGVETQYF.

This rearrangement joins TRBV12-3 or TRBV12-4 to TRBJ2-1, with D hard to call. The CDR3 has 13 residues. Trimming removed 5 bases at V and 6 bases at J, with 11 bases between. CDR3 nucleotide sequence: TGTGCCAGCAGTCCTCTTTTCGGCAATGAGCAGTTCTTC. This gives the protein CASSPLFGNEQFF.

This clonotype was seen ten or more times. The chain couples TRBV15 to TRBJ2-5, with no clear D. The CDR3 runs 15 residues. CDR1 and CDR2 (germline): LNHNV, YYDKDF (reference sequence). V gave up 0 bases and J gave up 2 bases, with 10 bases separating them. For the CDR3, the DNA is TGTGCCACCAGCAGAGATAAACAACCACAAGAGACCCAGTACTTC. It translates to CATSRDKQPQETQYF.

Only a few counts were recorded for this clonotype. The chain employs TRBV5-1 and TRBJ2-5; D not resolved. The CDR3 has 12 residues. Germline V gene data show CDR1 as SGHRS and CDR2 as YFSETQ. The V end was cut by 7 bases, the J end by 5 bases, with 12 bases between. CDR3 DNA: TGCGCCAGCGGGGTCACCGTTGAGACCCAGTACTTC. Translation gives CASGVTVETQYF.

V and J are TRBV7-6 and TRBJ1-4, with D unclear. This CDR3 comprises 15 residues. The V end was cut by 5 bases, the J end by 7 bases, with 17 bases between. Per germline, CDR1 SGHVS and CDR2 FNYEAQ. Here the CDR3 DNA reads TGTGCCAGCAGCCCCTCTCGTGCCCGGGGTGAAAAACTGTTTTTT. It encodes CASSPSRARGEKLFF.

This clonotype was recorded a few times. V usage is TRBV12-3 or TRBV12-4 and J usage is TRBJ2-7; 11 bases match TRBD2. The junction had 2 bases not matched to a gene; V was cut back by 6 bases and J by 1 base. CDR3 size: 14 residues. The CDR3 protein is CASSIAGGSYEQYF. Written as DNA, the CDR3 is TGTGCCAGCAGCATAGCGGGGGGGTCCTACGAGCAGTACTTC.

This clonotype was seen more than once but under ten times. The rearrangement links TRBV11-2 to TRBJ2-1; TRBD2 aligns across 10 bases. This CDR3 is built from 17 residues. Germline values: CDR1 SGHAT, CDR2 FQNNGV. V trimming: 3 bases; J trimming: 10 bases; junction bases outside the gene matches: 15. CDR3 loop: CASSFITNQREGREQFF. The CDR3 bases are TGTGCCAGCAGCTTCATTACTAACCAGCGGGAGGGACGGGAGCAGTTCTTC.

The V call is TRBV5-5, the J call TRBJ1-5; TRBD1 matches at 7 bases. CDR1 SGHKS and CDR2 YYEKEE come from the germline V gene (reference sequence). With 3 bases clipped from V and 7 bases from J, the junction kept 10 bases outside the gene matches. There are 15 residues in the CDR3. The CDR3 sequence is CASSYQTGSGQPQHF. The CDR3 DNA reads as TGTGCCAGCAGCTACCAGACAGGGAGTGGGCAGCCCCAGCATTTT.

Here the CDR3 DNA reads TGTGCCACCAGCCGCCTTCGGAGGGACAGGGGAAGGTACGAGCAGTACTTC. This translates into CATSRLRRDRGRYEQYF. V is TRBV15 and J is TRBJ2-7, with 10 bases lining up with TRBD1. The CDR3 sequence is 17 residues long. Germline assignment: CDR1 LNHNV and CDR2 YYDKDF (reference sequence). V was clipped by 5 bases and J by 4 bases; unmatched bases: 14.

The sample holds a few counts of this clonotype. V usage is TRBV10-3 and J usage is TRBJ2-7; TRBD2 aligns across 10 bases. The CDR3 covers 18 residues. The germline V gene has CDR1 ENHRY and CDR2 SYGVKD. Losses at the gene ends were 5 bases for V and 1 base for J; bases not matched to a gene: 14. The CDR3 reads CAISRHRLGSGGSYEQYF. The CDR3 DNA sequence: TGTGCCATCAGTCGGCACCGACTTGGTAGCGGGGGGTCCTACGAGCAGTACTTC.

The V call is TRBV25-1, the J call TRBJ2-5; no reliable D call. The CDR3 consists of 16 residues. Between the trimmed V and J ends, which lost 2 bases and 1 base, there was a span of 14 bases. Germline CDR1 and CDR2: MGHDK and SYGVNS. The CDR3 loop reads CASSEVAARTQETQYF. The DNA for the CDR3 is TGTGCCAGCAGTGAAGTGGCAGCCCGAACCCAAGAGACCCAGTACTTC.

The V and J genes are TRBV9 and TRBJ1-1; D uncertain. Germline assignment: CDR1 SGDLS and CDR2 YYNGEE. The CDR3 has 14 residues. V was pared by 4 bases and J by 2 bases, with 12 bases between. The CDR3 loop is CASSTRPDNTEAFF. The DNA of the CDR3 is TGTGCCAGCAGCACCCGACCCGATAACACTGAAGCTTTCTTT.

CDR3 residues: CASSLTPGRDHEQYF. CDR3 in DNA: TGTGCCAGCAGCTTAACCCCCGGGAGGGATCACGAGCAGTACTTC. The chain carries TRBV7-2 and TRBJ2-7, with 8 bases that match TRBD2. Trimming at V came to 2 bases and at J to 5 bases, leaving 8 bases not matched to a gene. Germline V gives CDR1 SGHTA, CDR2 FQGNSA. CDR3 length equals 15 residues. Full variable domain (outside the CDR3, taken from reference TRBV7-2 and TRBJ2-7): GAGVSQSPSNKVTEKGKDVELRCDPISGHTALYWYRQSLGQGLEFLIYFQGNSAPDKSGLPSDRFSAERTGGSVSTLTIQRTQQEDSAVYLCASSLTPGRDHEQYFGPGTRLTVT.

This clonotype was seen a few times. The chain is built from TRBV4-2 and TRBJ1-1, with D perhaps matching TRBD1 (5 bases). This CDR3 is 11 amino acids long. Trimming took 4 bases from V and 11 from J, leaving 11 bases between them. Germline lookup yields CDR1 LGHNA and CDR2 YNFKEQ. CDR3 residues: CASSRGGSAFF. The CDR3 nucleotides are TGTGCCAGCAGCCGGGGCGGGAGCGCTTTCTTT.

Only a few counts were recorded for this clonotype. The chain uses TRBV7-8 and TRBJ2-7, with D perhaps matching TRBD2 (6 bases). Between the trimmed V and J ends, which lost 2 bases and 3 bases, there was a span of 8 bases. This CDR3 is built from 13 residues. Germline-derived CDR1 and CDR2 are SGHVS and FQNEAQ. CDR3 in amino acids: CASSLRLVYEQYF. The DNA of the CDR3 is TGTGCCAGCAGCTTAAGACTAGTCTACGAGCAGTACTTC. The entire variable domain, with the rest obtained from reference TRBV7-8 and TRBJ2-7, is as follows: GAGVSQSPRYKVAKRGQDVALRCDPISGHVSLFWYQQALGQGPEFLTYFQNEAQLDKSGLPSDRFFAERPEGSVSTLKIQRTQQEDSAVYLCASSLRLVYEQYFGPGTRLTVT.

This clonotype was recorded a few times. CDR3 bases: TGTGCCAGCAGCCAGGGACGGACCACAGATACGCAGTATTTT. It translates to CASSQGRTTDTQYF. The V call is TRBV6-2 or TRBV6-3, the J call TRBJ2-3; D tentatively fits TRBD1 or TRBD2 (5 bases each). V lost 6 bases and J lost 2, with 12 bases in between. This CDR3 contains 14 residues. Germline V gives CDR1 MNHEY, CDR2 SVGEGT.